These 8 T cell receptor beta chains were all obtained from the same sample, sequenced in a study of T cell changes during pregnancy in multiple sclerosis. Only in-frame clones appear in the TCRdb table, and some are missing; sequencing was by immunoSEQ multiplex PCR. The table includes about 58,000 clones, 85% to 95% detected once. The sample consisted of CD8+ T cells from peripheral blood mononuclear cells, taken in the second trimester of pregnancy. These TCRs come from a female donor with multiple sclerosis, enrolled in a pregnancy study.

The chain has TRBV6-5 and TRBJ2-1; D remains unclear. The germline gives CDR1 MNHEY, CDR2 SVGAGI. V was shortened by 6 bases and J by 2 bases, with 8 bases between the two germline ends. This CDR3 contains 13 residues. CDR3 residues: CASRAGAYNEQFF. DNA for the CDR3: TGTGCCAGCAGGGCTGGTGCCTACAATGAGCAGTTCTTC.

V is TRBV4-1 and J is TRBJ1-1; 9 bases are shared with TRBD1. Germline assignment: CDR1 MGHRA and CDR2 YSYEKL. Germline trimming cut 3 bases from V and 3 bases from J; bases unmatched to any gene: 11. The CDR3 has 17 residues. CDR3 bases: TGCGCCAGCAGCCAGAAAACAGGGGGCGCCTTGGACACTGAAGCTTTCTTT. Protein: CASSQKTGGALDTEAFF.

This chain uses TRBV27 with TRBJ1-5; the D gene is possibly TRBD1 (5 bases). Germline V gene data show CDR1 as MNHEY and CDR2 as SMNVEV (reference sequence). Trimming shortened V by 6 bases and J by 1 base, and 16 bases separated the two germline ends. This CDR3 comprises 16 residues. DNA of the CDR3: TGTGCCAGCAGGATCTCTTGGGGGGTCAGCAATCAGCCCCAGCATTTT. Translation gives CASRISWGVSNQPQHF.

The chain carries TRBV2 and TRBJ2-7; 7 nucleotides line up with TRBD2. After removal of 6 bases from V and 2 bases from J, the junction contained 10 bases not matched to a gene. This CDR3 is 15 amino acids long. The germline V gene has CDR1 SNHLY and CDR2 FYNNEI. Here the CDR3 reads CASREERGGPYEQYF. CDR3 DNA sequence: TGTGCCAGCAGGGAGGAGCGGGGCGGGCCCTACGAGCAGTACTTC.

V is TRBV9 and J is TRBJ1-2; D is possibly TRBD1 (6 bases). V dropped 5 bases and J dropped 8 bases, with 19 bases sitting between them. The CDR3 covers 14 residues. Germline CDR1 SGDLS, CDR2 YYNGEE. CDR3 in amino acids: CASRGAAQMRGYTF. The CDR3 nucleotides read TGTGCCAGCAGGGGGGCAGCCCAGATGAGGGGCTACACCTTC.

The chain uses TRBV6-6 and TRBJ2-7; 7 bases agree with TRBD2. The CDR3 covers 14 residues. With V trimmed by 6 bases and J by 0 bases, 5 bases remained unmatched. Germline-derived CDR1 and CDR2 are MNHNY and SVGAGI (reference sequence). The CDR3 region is CASRPGGSSYEQYF. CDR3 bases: TGTGCCAGCAGGCCGGGCGGGAGCTCCTACGAGCAGTACTTC.

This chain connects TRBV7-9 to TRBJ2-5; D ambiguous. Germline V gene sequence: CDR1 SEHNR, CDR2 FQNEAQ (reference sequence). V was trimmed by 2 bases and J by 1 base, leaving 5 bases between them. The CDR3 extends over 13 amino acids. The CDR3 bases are TGTGCCAGCAGCTTATTAGTCCAAGAGACCCAGTACTTC. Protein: CASSLLVQETQYF.

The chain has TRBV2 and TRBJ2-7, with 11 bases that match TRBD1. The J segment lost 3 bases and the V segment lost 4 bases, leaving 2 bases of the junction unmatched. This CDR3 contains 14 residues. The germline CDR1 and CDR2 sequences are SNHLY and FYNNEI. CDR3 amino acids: CASSAGQGDYEQYF. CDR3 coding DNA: TGTGCCAGCAGTGCGGGACAGGGGGACTACGAGCAGTACTTC.